The rows below give T cell receptor beta chains drawn from one sample of a study of blood T cells in healthy people across ages. TCRdb analysed the 5' RACE reads with MiXCR anew, one entry per CDR3 protein. In the table there are hundreds of thousands of distinct CDR3 sequences, roughly 25% of which are singletons. The same sample was also used in a study of T cells of mothers and their children.

Material: blood. Receptors were obtained from a boy between 10 and 17 years old in good health. Each CDR3 is given without its conserved first and last residue. Each record gives: V gene, J gene, CDR3 protein.

TRBV4-3	TRBJ1-2	ASSRTGGIYYGYT
TRBV12-3/TRBV12-4	TRBJ2-3	ASSVRADAQY
TRBV5-1	TRBJ2-7	ASSPAAAGTYEHY
TRBV29-1	TRBJ2-1	SAISHLAGGHNEQF
TRBV7-2	TRBJ1-6	ASSSLSSYNSPLH
TRBV11-2	TRBJ2-7	ASSQDRLDEQY
TRBV29-1	.	SAQFTGNYEQY
TRBV7-9	TRBJ1-1	ASSLDGRAF
TRBV16	TRBJ2-1	ASSQRLAYNEQF
TRBV7-2	TRBJ2-3	ASSLATGGSYPDTQY
TRBV25-1	TRBJ2-2	ASSESNWDGELF
TRBV13	TRBJ2-7	ASSLSAYLYDEQY
TRBV3-1	.	ASSIAEDEQF
TRBV7-6	TRBJ2-5	ASSLVVGPIQETQY
TRBV28	TRBJ1-1	ASSEAGTGMNTEAF
TRBV7-9	TRBJ1-6	ASSLLTAASPLH
TRBV2	TRBJ2-5	ASSDLAGPPRETQY
TRBV5-1	TRBJ2-3	ASSYPQGTDTQY
TRBV6-1	TRBJ2-7	ASSADASGYEQY
TRBV5-1	TRBJ2-1	ASSRDRGMYNEQF
TRBV7-8	TRBJ2-7	ASSSEGKGTYEQY
TRBV12-3/TRBV12-4	TRBJ2-5	ASSYTGTSGVN
TRBV3-1	TRBJ2-5	ASSQDNRETQY
TRBV7-3	TRBJ2-1	ASSSGLINEQF
TRBV20-1	TRBJ2-1	SAPGGPPGTSGYNEQF
TRBV5-1	TRBJ2-2	ASSLAKWGTGELF
TRBV24-1	TRBJ2-1	ATSVGTMQF
TRBV3-1	.	ASSPEGLAGAEQY
TRBV10-3	TRBJ2-5	AISASGQETQY